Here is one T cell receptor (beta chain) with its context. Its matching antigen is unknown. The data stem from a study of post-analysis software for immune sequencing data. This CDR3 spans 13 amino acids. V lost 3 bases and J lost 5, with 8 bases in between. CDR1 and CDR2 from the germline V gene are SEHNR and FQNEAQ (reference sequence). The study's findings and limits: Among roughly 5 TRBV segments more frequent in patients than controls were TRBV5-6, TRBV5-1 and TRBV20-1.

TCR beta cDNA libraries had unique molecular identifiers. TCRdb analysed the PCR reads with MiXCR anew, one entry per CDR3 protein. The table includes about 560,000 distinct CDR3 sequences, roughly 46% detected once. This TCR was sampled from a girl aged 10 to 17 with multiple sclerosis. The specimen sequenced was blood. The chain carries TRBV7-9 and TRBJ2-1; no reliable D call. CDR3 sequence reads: CASSFSSNNEQFF. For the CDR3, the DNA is TGTGCCAGCAGCTTTAGCAGTAACAATGAGCAGTTCTTC.